The 30 T cell receptor beta chains presented below share a single source sample, sequenced in a study of blood T cells in healthy people across ages. It was with a sample-barcoded 5' primer and a J-beta primer mix that a second PCR of roughly 6 to 11 cycles was run. In TCRdb, the 5' RACE reads were re-called with MiXCR into one record per CDR3 protein. The sample lists about 620,000 distinct CDR3 sequences, under 25% occurring once. The source material was blood. These TCRs come from a man between 65 and 79 years old in good health.

This clonotype was seen at least ten times. The rearrangement links TRBV29-1 to TRBJ2-1, with 11 bases fitting TRBD2. V lost 1 base, J lost 0 bases, and 11 bases stayed unmatched. This CDR3 has 19 residues. Germline V gene lookup returns CDR1 SQVTM and CDR2 ANQGSEA. The chain's CDR3 is CSVEGTLAGGPSSYNEQFF. In nucleotides, the CDR3 is TGCAGCGTTGAAGGAACGCTAGCGGGAGGCCCGAGCTCCTACAATGAGCAGTTCTTC.

This clonotype was counted a few times. V gene TRBV27 combines with J gene TRBJ1-4, with TRBD1 matching over 9 bases. CDR3 size: 16 residues. Looked up from germline, CDR1 is MNHEY and CDR2 is SMNVEV (reference sequence). With V trimmed by 4 bases and J by 10 bases, 13 bases remained unmatched. CDR3 sequence reads: CASSSRTGAGVGKLFF. The DNA for the CDR3 is TGTGCCAGCAGTTCGCGGACAGGGGCTGGCGTTGGAAAACTGTTTTTT.

The chain is built from TRBV2 and TRBJ2-5, with D possibly matching TRBD1 (6 bases). With 5 bases removed from V and 2 bases from J, the gap between germline ends came to 12 bases. Germline CDR1 and CDR2: SNHLY and FYNNEI. The CDR3 has 14 amino acids. This chain's CDR3 is CASSYDRIQETQYF. CDR3 DNA: TGTGCCAGCAGTTATGACAGGATACAAGAGACCCAGTACTTC.

The chain carries TRBV7-2 and TRBJ2-2; 14 bases are shared with TRBD2. There are 16 residues in the CDR3. The junction had 5 bases not matched to a gene; V was cut back by 7 bases and J by 4 bases. Per the germline V gene, CDR1 is SGHTA and CDR2 is FQGNSA. The CDR3 reads CASKGLAGVPTGELFF. The CDR3 bases are TGTGCCAGCAAGGGACTAGCGGGAGTACCCACCGGGGAGCTGTTTTTT.

This clonotype was picked up a small number of times. This chain uses TRBV7-3 with TRBJ2-1; maybe TRBD2 (6 bases). The germline V gene has CDR1 SGHTA and CDR2 FQGTGA. Trimming stripped 5 bases from V and 2 bases from J, with 13 bases between. The CDR3 is made up of 15 amino acids. This CDR3 reads CASSKTSQAYNEQFF. Written as DNA, the CDR3 is TGTGCCAGCAGCAAGACTAGTCAGGCCTACAATGAGCAGTTCTTC.

This chain joins TRBV5-1 and TRBJ2-5, with 8 bases matching TRBD2. CDR1 is SGHRS, CDR2 YFSETQ, per germline. Losses at the gene ends were 6 bases for V and 4 bases for J; bases not matched to a gene: 8. The CDR3 contains 14 residues. The CDR3 nucleotides read TGCGCCAGCATCACGGGACTAGAGGCAGAGACCCAGTACTTC. Protein product: CASITGLEAETQYF.

The chain carries TRBV19 and TRBJ2-3; D gene ambiguous. CDR1 is LNHDA, CDR2 SQIVND, per germline (reference sequence). Trimming left V 3 bases short and J 5 bases short, with 12 bases between. This CDR3 contains 14 residues. The CDR3 reads CASSIDLNRDTQYF. CDR3 bases: TGTGCCAGTAGTATTGACCTAAACAGAGATACGCAGTATTTT.

The genes are TRBV29-1 and TRBJ1-1; D remains unclear. CDR1 is SQVTM, CDR2 ANQGSEA, per germline. This CDR3 region has 12 residues. Trimming pared 6 bases from V and 5 bases from J, leaving 13 bases between. CDR3 loop: CSVSSGRTEAFF. The DNA of the CDR3 is TGCAGCGTCAGTTCTGGACGAACTGAAGCTTTCTTT.

This clonotype was detected a few times. The chain is built from TRBV5-1 and TRBJ1-1; D remains ambiguous. V lost 4 bases, J lost 4 bases, and 5 bases lay in between. CDR1 and CDR2 (germline): SGHRS, YFSETQ. The CDR3 consists of 11 residues. This CDR3 reads CASSAGTEAFF. The CDR3 coding sequence is TGCGCCAGCAGCGCAGGCACTGAAGCTTTCTTT.

This clonotype was observed a few times. The rearrangement joins TRBV25-1 to TRBJ1-1; D is possibly TRBD1 (5 bases). The germline gives CDR1 MGHDK, CDR2 SYGVNS. This CDR3 contains 14 residues. V shed 6 bases and J shed 0 bases, with 11 bases lying between them. The chain's CDR3 is CASRREGMNTEAFF. The CDR3 nucleotides are TGTGCCAGCAGGAGAGAGGGGATGAACACTGAAGCTTTCTTT.

The chain joins TRBV7-2 to TRBJ1-6, with 7 bases identical to TRBD1. Germline V lookup: CDR1 SGHTA, CDR2 FQGNSA. Unmatched junction bases numbered 5, after V lost 1 base and J lost 8 bases. The CDR3 length is 15 residues. CDR3 nucleotide sequence: TGTGCCAGCAGCTTAGTGGGACAGCCTTATTCACCCCTCCACTTT. Amino acid sequence: CASSLVGQPYSPLHF.

This clonotype was observed a few times. V usage is TRBV27 and J usage is TRBJ2-4, with TRBD1 as a possible D gene (6 bases). Trimming stripped 5 bases from V and 10 bases from J, with 12 bases between. Germline V gene lookup returns CDR1 MNHEY and CDR2 SMNVEV (reference sequence). The CDR3 has 12 residues. CDR3 region: CASSPRGGIQYF. The CDR3, as DNA: TGTGCCAGCAGTCCCAGGGGTGGGATTCAGTACTTC.

The table lists this clonotype with a few counts. The chain couples TRBV12-3 or TRBV12-4 to TRBJ2-5, with 12 bases matching TRBD2. Near its end, the DNA agrees better with TRBJ2-1, so the J call may be wrong. The CDR3 loop spans 20 amino acids. CDR3 bases: TGTGCCAGCAGGGGACCGGGACTAGCGGGCAGAACTACCCTATACAATGAGCAGTTCTTC. Translated: CASRGPGLAGRTTLYNEQFF.

The rearrangement links TRBV5-1 to TRBJ1-2; 10 bases map to TRBD1. The CDR3 contains 15 residues. Germline CDR1 and CDR2: SGHRS and YFSETQ. V gave up 4 bases and J gave up 7 bases; unmatched junction bases: 10. The CDR3 reads CASSLNPGQGFGYTF. CDR3 bases: TGCGCCAGCAGCCTGAACCCGGGACAGGGGTTTGGCTACACCTTC.

This clonotype was seen just once. The CDR3 protein is CASSVAASGGETQYF. The CDR3 DNA reads TGTGCCAGCAGTGTGGCGGCTAGCGGGGGAGAGACCCAGTACTTC. This sequence joins TRBV2 and TRBJ2-5, with 10 bases identical to TRBD2. The CDR3 is 15 residues long. In germline, CDR1 is SNHLY, CDR2 FYNNEI. The V and J ends lost 4 bases and 4 bases, in that order; junction bases with no gene match: 6.

As to this clonotype: Germline and junction disagree at one end, which may indicate a read error. The rearrangement joins TRBV5-1 to TRBJ2-5, with 10 nucleotides matching TRBD2. The DNA end is a closer match to TRBJ2-1, so the J assignment may be wrong. The CDR3 extends over 16 amino acids. Germline V gives CDR1 SGHRS, CDR2 YFSETQ. CDR3 region: CASSLAVGLATNDQFF. In nucleotides, the CDR3 is TGCGCCAGCAGCTTGGCGGTGGGACTAGCGACCAATGACCAGTTCTTC.

The rearrangement links TRBV7-8 to TRBJ2-7; TRBD2 agrees at 13 bases. J lost 4 bases, V lost 1 base, and 4 bases had no gene match. CDR1 and CDR2 (germline): SGHVS, FQNEAQ. CDR3 length: 16 residues. The CDR3 sequence is CASSLVGLAGVYEQYF. CDR3 bases: TGTGCCAGCAGCTTAGTCGGACTAGCGGGAGTATACGAGCAGTACTTC.

The sample holds a few counts of this clonotype. The gene calls are TRBV6-2 or TRBV6-3 and TRBJ1-1; 8 bases align to TRBD1. The CDR3 totals 14 residues. V dropped 6 bases and J dropped 0; count of bases not matched to a gene: 3. The germline gives CDR1 MNHEY, CDR2 SVGEGT. The CDR3 DNA reads TGTGCCAGCAGGTTGGACAGGGTGAACACTGAAGCTTTCTTT. This sequence encodes CASRLDRVNTEAFF.

This clonotype appeared a few times. This chain connects TRBV20-1 to TRBJ2-5; 8 bases map to TRBD2. Germline CDR1 DFQATT, CDR2 SNEGSKA (reference sequence). The V gene end was trimmed by 1 base and the J gene end by 3 bases; junction bases not matched to a gene: 4. The CDR3 is 14 residues long. CDR3 sequence reads: CSARVGTSKETQYF. CDR3 nucleotide sequence: TGCAGTGCTAGAGTCGGGACTAGTAAAGAGACCCAGTACTTC.

V is TRBV7-9 and J is TRBJ2-5; TRBD2 agrees at 7 bases. The J call may be faulty, since TRBJ2-1 better matches the DNA end. In germline, CDR1 is SEHNR, CDR2 FQNEAQ (reference sequence). The CDR3 is 16 amino acids. The CDR3 protein is CASSGGGGSVHNEQFF. The CDR3 DNA reads TGTGCCAGCAGCGGAGGTGGCGGGAGCGTCCACAATGAGCAGTTCTTC.

CDR3 amino acids: CASSEPLDTRGVAGELFF. The CDR3 DNA is TGTGCCAGCAGTGAACCCCTGGACACACGCGGCGTGGCCGGGGAGCTGTTTTTT. The V call is TRBV6-1, the J call TRBJ2-2; perhaps TRBD1 as D (5 bases). The CDR3 length is 18 residues. The V gene's germline CDR1 is MNHNS and CDR2 SASEGT. V lost 2 bases and J 6 bases, leaving 22 bases between the germline ends.

The chain links TRBV20-1 to TRBJ2-7; 11 positions match TRBD2. CDR1 is DFQATT, CDR2 SNEGSKA, per germline (reference sequence). The trim removed 8 bases at V and 3 bases at J, leaving 9 bases unmatched. The CDR3 runs to 14 residues. Here the CDR3 DNA reads TGCAGTACCCCTGGGGGACTAGCGGTCTACGAGCAGTACTTC. Protein product: CSTPGGLAVYEQYF.

This chain connects TRBV20-1 to TRBJ2-1; D not certain. Between the trimmed V and J ends, which lost 6 bases and 3 bases, there was a span of 6 bases. The CDR3 totals 11 residues. Germline loops: CDR1 DFQATT, CDR2 SNEGSKA (reference sequence). This CDR3 reads CSAQNYNEQFF. CDR3 in DNA: TGCAGTGCCCAAAACTACAATGAGCAGTTCTTC.

This chain connects TRBV20-1 to TRBJ2-5; no firm D call. This CDR3 spans 11 amino acids. The germline V and J ends were trimmed by 0 bases and 5 bases, with 4 bases remaining between them. Germline assignment: CDR1 DFQATT and CDR2 SNEGSKA (reference sequence). The CDR3 DNA is TGCAGTGCTAGAGAGGGGGAGACCCAGTACTTC. This gives the protein CSAREGETQYF.

The chain is built from TRBV20-1 and TRBJ2-5; 8 bases map to TRBD2. This CDR3 spans 13 amino acids. Trimming cost V 2 bases and J 4 bases; bases outside gene matches: 3. The V gene's germline CDR1 is DFQATT and CDR2 SNEGSKA (reference sequence). This chain's CDR3 is CSARRTSRETQYF. The CDR3 bases are TGCAGTGCTAGACGGACTAGCCGAGAGACCCAGTACTTC.

This clonotype appeared a few times. The chain uses TRBV20-1 and TRBJ2-3, with D possibly called TRBD1 or TRBD2 (6 bases each). Germline lookup yields CDR1 DFQATT and CDR2 SNEGSKA (reference sequence). V lost 0 bases, J lost 2 bases, and 15 bases lay in between. The CDR3 has 16 amino acids. CDR3 bases: TGCAGTGCTAGAGATATGAGGGGGGCATTCACAGATACGCAGTATTTT. Translation gives CSARDMRGAFTDTQYF.

The genes are TRBV5-1 and TRBJ2-1; D unclear. The CDR3 extends over 14 amino acids. Germline V gene lookup returns CDR1 SGHRS and CDR2 YFSETQ. V was pared by 2 bases and J by 9 bases, with 15 bases between. Written as DNA, the CDR3 is TGCGCCAGCAGCTTTATGACCGACCGAATTGAGCAGTTCTTC. As protein: CASSFMTDRIEQFF. Full variable domain (remainder filled in from reference TRBV5-1 and TRBJ2-1): KAGVTQTPRYLIKTRGQQVTLSCSPISGHRSVSWYQQTPGQGLQFLFEYFSETQRNKGNFPGRFSGRQFSNSRSEMNVSTLELGDSALYLCASSFMTDRIEQFFGPGTRLTVL.

The genes are TRBV5-1 and TRBJ2-5; TRBD1 matches at 7 bases. J was trimmed by 2 bases and V by 0 bases; bases with no gene match: 10. Germline CDR1 SGHRS, CDR2 YFSETQ. CDR3 size: 17 residues. The CDR3 protein is CASSLATNTRGQETQYF. In DNA, the CDR3 is TGCGCCAGCAGCTTGGCAACCAATACCAGGGGGCAAGAGACCCAGTACTTC.

V is TRBV7-9 and J is TRBJ2-5; 7 bases align to TRBD2. The CDR3 covers 16 residues. Per the germline V gene, CDR1 is SEHNR and CDR2 is FQNEAQ (reference sequence). With V trimmed by 4 bases and J by 1 base, 9 bases remained unmatched. CDR3 in amino acids: CASSSDGTTPQETQYF. The CDR3 region has the DNA TGTGCCAGCAGCTCTGACGGGACTACCCCCCAAGAGACCCAGTACTTC.

The V gene is TRBV20-1, the J gene TRBJ2-1; TRBD1 or TRBD2 may be the D gene (5 bases each). In germline, CDR1 is DFQATT, CDR2 SNEGSKA (reference sequence). The CDR3 covers 14 residues. V was clipped by 6 bases and J by 0 bases, with 12 bases between them. CDR3 loop: CSAFRDGSYNEQFF. DNA of the CDR3: TGCAGTGCCTTCCGGGACGGCTCCTACAATGAGCAGTTCTTC.